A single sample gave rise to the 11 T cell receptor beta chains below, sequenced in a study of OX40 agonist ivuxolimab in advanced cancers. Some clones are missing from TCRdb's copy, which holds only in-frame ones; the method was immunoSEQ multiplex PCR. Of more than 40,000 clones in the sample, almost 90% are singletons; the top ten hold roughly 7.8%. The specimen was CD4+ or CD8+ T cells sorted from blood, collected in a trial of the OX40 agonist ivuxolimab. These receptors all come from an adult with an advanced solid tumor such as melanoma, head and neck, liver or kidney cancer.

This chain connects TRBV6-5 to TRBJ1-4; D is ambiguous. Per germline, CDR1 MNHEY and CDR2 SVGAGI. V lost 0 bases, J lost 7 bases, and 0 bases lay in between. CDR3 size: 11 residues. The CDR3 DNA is TGTGCCAGCAGTTACTCTGAAAAACTGTTTTTT. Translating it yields CASSYSEKLFF.

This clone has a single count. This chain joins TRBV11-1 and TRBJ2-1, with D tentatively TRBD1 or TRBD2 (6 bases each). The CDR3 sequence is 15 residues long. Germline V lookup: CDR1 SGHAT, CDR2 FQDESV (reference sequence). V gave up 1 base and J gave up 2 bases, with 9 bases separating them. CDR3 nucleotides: TGTGCCAGCAGCTTAGACGGGGGCCCCTACAATGAGCAGTTCTTC. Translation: CASSLDGGPYNEQFF.

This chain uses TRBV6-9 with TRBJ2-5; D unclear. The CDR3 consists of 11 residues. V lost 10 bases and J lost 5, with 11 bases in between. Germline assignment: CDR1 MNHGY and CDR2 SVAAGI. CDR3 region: CATRYRETQYF. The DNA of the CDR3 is TGTGCCACCAGGTATCGCGAGACCCAGTACTTC.

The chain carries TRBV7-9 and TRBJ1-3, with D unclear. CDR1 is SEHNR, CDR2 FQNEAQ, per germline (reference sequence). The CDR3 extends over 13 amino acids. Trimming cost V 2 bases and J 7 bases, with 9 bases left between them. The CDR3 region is CASSLFLRNTIYF. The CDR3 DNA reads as TGTGCCAGCAGCTTATTTTTGAGGAACACCATATATTTT.

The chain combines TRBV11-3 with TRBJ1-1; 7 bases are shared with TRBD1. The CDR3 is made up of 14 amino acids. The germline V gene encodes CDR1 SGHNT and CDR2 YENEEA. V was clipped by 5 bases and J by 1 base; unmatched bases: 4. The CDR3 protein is CASSPRTGNTEAFF. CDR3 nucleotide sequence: TGTGCCAGCAGCCCGAGGACAGGGAACACTGAAGCTTTCTTT.

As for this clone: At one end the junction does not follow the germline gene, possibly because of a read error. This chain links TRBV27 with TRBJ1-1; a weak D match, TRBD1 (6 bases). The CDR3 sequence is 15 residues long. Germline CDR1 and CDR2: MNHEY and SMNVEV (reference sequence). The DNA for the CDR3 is TGTGCCAGCAGTTTATCTACAGGGCTGAAAACTGAAGCTTTCTTT. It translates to CASSLSTGLKTEAFF.

DNA of the CDR3: TGTGCCTGGAGTGTGCCCGGGGCTAGGGTCCCCTACGAGCAGTACTTC. Protein product: CAWSVPGARVPYEQYF. The chain uses TRBV30 and TRBJ2-7; D assignment may be TRBD1 or TRBD2 (5 bases each). CDR3 length equals 16 residues. V was cut by 0 bases and J by 2 bases, with 17 bases left in between. Germline V gives CDR1 GTSNPN, CDR2 SVGIG (reference sequence).

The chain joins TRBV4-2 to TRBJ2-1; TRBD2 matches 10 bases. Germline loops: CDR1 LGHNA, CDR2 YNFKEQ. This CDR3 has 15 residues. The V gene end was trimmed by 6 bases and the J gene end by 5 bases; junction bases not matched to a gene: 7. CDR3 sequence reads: CASRVRTSGDNEQFF. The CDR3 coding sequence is TGTGCCAGCAGGGTGAGGACTAGCGGAGACAATGAGCAGTTCTTC.

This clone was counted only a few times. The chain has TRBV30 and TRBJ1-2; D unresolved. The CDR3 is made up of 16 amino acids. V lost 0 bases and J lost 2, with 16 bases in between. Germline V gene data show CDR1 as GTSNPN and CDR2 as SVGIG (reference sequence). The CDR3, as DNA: TGTGCCTGGAGTGTACTACACATCACGGTCAACTATGGCTACACCTTC. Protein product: CAWSVLHITVNYGYTF.

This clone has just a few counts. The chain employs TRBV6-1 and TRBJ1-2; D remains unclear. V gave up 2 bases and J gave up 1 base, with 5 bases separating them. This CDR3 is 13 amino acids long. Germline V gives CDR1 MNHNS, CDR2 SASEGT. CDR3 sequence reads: CASSERDNYGYTF. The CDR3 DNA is TGTGCCAGCAGTGAAAGGGATAACTATGGCTACACCTTC.

CDR3 residues: CASSLETGVYNEQFF. The CDR3 DNA reads TGCGCCAGCAGCTTGGAGACAGGGGTTTACAATGAGCAGTTCTTC. This chain links TRBV5-1 with TRBJ2-1; TRBD1 agrees at 8 bases. Trimming took 0 bases from V and 4 from J; bases not matched to a gene: 3. This CDR3 has 15 residues. Germline V gene lookup returns CDR1 SGHRS and CDR2 YFSETQ. Filled out from reference TRBV5-1 and TRBJ2-1, the complete variable domain reads KAGVTQTPRYLIKTRGQQVTLSCSPISGHRSVSWYQQTPGQGLQFLFEYFSETQRNKGNFPGRFSGRQFSNSRSEMNVSTLELGDSALYLCASSLETGVYNEQFFGPGTRLTVL.